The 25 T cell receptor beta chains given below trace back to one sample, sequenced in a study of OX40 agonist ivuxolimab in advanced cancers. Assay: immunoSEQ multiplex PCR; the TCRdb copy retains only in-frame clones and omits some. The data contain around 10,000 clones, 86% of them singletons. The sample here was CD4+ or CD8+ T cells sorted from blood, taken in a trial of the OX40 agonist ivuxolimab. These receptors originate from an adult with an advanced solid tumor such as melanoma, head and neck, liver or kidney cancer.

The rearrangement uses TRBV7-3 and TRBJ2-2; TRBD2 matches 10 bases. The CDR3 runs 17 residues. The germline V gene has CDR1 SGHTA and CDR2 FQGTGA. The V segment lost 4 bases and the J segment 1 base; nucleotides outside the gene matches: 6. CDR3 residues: CASSSSGGAWNTGELFF. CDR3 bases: TGTGCCAGCAGCTCAAGCGGGGGGGCATGGAACACCGGGGAGCTGTTTTTT.

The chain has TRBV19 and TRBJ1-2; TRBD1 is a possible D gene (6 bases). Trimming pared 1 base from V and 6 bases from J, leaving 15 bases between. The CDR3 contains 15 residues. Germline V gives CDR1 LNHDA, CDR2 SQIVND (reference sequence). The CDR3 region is CASSIAAGAWNGYTF. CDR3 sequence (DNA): TGTGCCAGTAGTATAGCGGCAGGGGCATGGAATGGCTACACCTTC.

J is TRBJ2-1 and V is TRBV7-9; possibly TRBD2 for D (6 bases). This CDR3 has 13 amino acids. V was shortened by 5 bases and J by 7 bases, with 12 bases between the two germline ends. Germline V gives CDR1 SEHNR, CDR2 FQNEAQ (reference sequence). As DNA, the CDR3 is TGTGCCAGCAGCATGGAGACTAGGAATGAGCAGTTCTTC. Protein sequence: CASSMETRNEQFF.

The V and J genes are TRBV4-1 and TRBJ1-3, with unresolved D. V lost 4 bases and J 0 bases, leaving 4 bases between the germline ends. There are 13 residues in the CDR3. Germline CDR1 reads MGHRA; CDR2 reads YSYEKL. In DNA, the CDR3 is TGCGCCAGCAGCCGGGACTCTGGAAACACCATATATTTT. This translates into CASSRDSGNTIYF.

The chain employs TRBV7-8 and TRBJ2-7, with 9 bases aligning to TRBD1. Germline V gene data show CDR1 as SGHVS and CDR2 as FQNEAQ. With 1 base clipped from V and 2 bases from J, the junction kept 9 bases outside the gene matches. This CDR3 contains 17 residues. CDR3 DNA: TGTGCCAGCAGCTTAGAATGGACAGGGGCCCTCGCCTACGAGCAGTACTTC. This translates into CASSLEWTGALAYEQYF. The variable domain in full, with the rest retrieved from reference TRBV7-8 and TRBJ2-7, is GAGVSQSPRYKVAKRGQDVALRCDPISGHVSLFWYQQALGQGPEFLTYFQNEAQLDKSGLPSDRFFAERPEGSVSTLKIQRTQQEDSAVYLCASSLEWTGALAYEQYFGPGTRLTVT.

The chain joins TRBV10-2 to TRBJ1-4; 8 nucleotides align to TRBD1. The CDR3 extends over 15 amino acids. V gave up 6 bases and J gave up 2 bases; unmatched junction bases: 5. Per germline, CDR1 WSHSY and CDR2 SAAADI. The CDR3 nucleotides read TGCGCCAGCAGGGACAGGGAGGAGACTAATGAAAAACTGTTTTTT. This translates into CASRDREETNEKLFF.

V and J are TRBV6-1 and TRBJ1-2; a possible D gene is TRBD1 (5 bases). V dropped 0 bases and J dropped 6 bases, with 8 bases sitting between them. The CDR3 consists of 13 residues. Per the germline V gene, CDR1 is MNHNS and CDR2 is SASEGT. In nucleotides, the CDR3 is TGTGCCAGCAGTGAAGCACAGGTGGATGGCTACACCTTC. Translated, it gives CASSEAQVDGYTF.

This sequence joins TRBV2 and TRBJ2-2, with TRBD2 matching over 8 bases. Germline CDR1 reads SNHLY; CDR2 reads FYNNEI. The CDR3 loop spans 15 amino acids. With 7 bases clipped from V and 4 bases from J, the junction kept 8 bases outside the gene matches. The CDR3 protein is CASTGRGGITGELFF. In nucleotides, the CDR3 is TGTGCCAGCACCGGGAGGGGTGGGATCACCGGGGAGCTGTTTTTT.

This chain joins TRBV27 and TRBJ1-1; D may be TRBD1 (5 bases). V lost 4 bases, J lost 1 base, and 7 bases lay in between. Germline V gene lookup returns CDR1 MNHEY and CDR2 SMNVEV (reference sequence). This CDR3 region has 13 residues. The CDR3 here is CASSWGWNTEAFF. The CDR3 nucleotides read TGTGCCAGCAGTTGGGGGTGGAACACTGAAGCTTTCTTT.

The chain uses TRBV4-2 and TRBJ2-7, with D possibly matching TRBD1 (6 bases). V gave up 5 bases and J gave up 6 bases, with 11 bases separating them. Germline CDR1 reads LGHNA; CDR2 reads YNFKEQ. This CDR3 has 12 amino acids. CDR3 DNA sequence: TGTGCCAGCAGCGTCGGGACAAGCGAGCAGTACTTC. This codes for CASSVGTSEQYF.

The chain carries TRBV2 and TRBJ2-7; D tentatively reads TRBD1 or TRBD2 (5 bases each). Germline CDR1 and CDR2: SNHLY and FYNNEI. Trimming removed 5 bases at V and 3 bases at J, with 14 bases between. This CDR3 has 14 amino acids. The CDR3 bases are TGTGCCAGCAGTACCGGGACCGGGAACTACGAGCAGTACTTC. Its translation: CASSTGTGNYEQYF.

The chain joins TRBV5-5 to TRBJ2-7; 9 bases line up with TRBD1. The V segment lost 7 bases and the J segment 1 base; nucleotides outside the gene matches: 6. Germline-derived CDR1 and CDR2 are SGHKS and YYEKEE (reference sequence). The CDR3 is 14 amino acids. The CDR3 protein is CASRWGTGSYEQYF. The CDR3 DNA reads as TGTGCCAGCCGCTGGGGGACAGGGTCCTACGAGCAGTACTTC.

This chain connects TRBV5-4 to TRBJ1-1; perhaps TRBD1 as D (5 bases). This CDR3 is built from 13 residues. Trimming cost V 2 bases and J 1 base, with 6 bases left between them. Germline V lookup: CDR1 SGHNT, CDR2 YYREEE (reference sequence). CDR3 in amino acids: CASSFTGNTEAFF. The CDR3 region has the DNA TGTGCCAGCAGCTTTACAGGGAACACTGAAGCTTTCTTT.

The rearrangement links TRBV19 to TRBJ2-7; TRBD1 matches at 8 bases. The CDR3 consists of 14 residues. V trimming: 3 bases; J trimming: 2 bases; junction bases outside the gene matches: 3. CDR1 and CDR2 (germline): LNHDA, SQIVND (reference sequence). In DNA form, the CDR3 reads TGTGCCAGTAGTATGCGACAGGGGACCTACGAGCAGTACTTC. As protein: CASSMRQGTYEQYF.

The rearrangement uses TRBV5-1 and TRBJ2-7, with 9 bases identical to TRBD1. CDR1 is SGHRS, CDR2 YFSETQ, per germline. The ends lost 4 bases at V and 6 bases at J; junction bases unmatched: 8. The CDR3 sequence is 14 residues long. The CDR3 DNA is TGCGCCAGCAGCACCGGACAGGGGATGGGCGAGCAGTACTTC. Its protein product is CASSTGQGMGEQYF.

For the CDR3, the DNA is TGTGCCAGCAGTGAAAGGGCAGGGAATGAGCAGTTCTTC. Translated, it gives CASSERAGNEQFF. The J gene is TRBJ2-1, the V gene TRBV2; a weak D match, TRBD1 (5 bases). This CDR3 region has 13 residues. Trimming cost V 2 bases and J 7 bases, with 9 bases left between them. Germline V lookup: CDR1 SNHLY, CDR2 FYNNEI.

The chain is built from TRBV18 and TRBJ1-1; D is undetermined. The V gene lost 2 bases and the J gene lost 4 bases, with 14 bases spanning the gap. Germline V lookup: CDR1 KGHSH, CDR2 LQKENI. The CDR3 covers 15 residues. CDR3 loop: CASSPWRDEGTEAFF. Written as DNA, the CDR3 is TGTGCCAGCTCACCATGGAGAGACGAGGGCACTGAAGCTTTCTTT.

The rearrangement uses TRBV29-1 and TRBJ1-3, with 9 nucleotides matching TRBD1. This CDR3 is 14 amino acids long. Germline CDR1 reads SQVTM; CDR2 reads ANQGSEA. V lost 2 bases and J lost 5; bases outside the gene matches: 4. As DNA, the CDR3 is TGCAGCGTTGAACGGACAGGGGATCGAAACACCATATATTTT. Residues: CSVERTGDRNTIYF.

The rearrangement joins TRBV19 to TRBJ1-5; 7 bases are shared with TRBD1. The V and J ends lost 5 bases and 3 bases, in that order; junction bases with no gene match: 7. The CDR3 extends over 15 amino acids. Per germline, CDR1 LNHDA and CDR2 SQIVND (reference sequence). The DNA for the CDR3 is TGTGCCAGTAGTGTACAGGGGCACCCCAATCAGCCCCAGCATTTT. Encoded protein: CASSVQGHPNQPQHF.

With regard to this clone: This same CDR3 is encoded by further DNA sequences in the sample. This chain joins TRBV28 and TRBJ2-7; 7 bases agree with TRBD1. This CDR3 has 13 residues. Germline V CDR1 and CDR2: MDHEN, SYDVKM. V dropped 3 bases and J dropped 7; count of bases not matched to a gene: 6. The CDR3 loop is CASSLKRGREQYF. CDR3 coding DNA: TGTGCCAGCAGTTTGAAAAGGGGGCGGGAGCAGTACTTC.

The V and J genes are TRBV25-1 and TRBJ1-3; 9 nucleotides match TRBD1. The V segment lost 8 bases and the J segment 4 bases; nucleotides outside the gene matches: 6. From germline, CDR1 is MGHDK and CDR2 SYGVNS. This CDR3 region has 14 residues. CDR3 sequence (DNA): TGTGCCAGCGGATCGACAGGGGGAGGAAACACCATATATTTT. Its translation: CASGSTGGGNTIYF.

CDR3 nucleotide sequence: TGTGCCAGCAGTGACCGGGACAGGGCTCCCGAGCAGTACTTC. Amino acids: CASSDRDRAPEQYF. The rearrangement uses TRBV2 and TRBJ2-7; 9 bases are a match to TRBD1. Germline V lookup: CDR1 SNHLY, CDR2 FYNNEI. The length of the CDR3 is 14 residues. Trimming took 3 bases from V and 6 from J; bases not matched to a gene: 6.

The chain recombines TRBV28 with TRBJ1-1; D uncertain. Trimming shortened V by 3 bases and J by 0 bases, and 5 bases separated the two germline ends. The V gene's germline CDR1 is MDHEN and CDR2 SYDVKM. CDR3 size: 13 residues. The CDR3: CASSFRLNTEAFF. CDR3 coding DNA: TGTGCCAGCAGTTTTAGGCTGAACACTGAAGCTTTCTTT.

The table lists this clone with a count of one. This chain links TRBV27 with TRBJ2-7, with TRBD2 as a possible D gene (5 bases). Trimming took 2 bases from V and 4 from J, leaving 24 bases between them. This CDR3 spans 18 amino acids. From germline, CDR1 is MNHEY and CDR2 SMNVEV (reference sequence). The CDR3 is CASSLIIPAQLTGYEQYF. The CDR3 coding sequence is TGTGCCAGCAGTTTAATTATACCCGCCCAGCTGACGGGATACGAGCAGTACTTC.

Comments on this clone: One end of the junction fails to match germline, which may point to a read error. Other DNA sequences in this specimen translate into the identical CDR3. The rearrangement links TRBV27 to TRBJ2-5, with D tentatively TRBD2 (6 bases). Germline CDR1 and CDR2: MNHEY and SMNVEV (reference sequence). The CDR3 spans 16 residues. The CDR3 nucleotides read TGTGCCAGCAGTCCTTTTTCGGGACTGGGAAAAGAGACTCAGTACTTC. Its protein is CASSPFSGLGKETQYF.